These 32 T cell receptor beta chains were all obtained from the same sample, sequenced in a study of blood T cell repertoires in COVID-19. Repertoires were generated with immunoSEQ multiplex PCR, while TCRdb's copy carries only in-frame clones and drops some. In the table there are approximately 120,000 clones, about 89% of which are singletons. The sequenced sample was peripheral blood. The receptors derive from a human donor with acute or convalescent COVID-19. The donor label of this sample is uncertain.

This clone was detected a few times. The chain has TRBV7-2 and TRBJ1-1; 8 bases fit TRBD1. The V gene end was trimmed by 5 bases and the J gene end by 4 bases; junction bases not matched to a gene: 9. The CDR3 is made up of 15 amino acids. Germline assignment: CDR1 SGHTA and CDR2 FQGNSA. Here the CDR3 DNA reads TGTGCCAGCAGCGTCGTGGGGACAGGCGGCACTGAAGCTTTCTTT. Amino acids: CASSVVGTGGTEAFF.

In DNA, the CDR3 is TGTGCCAGCAGTGGGGGGGACTATGGTGAGCAGTTCTTC. Translated, it gives CASSGGDYGEQFF. V gene TRBV6-4 combines with J gene TRBJ2-1, with 7 bases identical to TRBD2. V shed 4 bases, J shed 9 bases, and the junction held 6 bases outside the gene matches. The V gene's germline CDR1 is MRHNA and CDR2 SNTAGT. This CDR3 region has 13 residues.

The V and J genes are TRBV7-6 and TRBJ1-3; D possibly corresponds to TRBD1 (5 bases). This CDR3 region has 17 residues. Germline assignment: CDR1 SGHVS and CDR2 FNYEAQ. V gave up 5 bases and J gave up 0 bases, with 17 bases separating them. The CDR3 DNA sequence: TGTGCCAGCAGCAAGCCAGGTTGGGGCCTCTCTGGAAACACCATATATTTT. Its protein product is CASSKPGWGLSGNTIYF.

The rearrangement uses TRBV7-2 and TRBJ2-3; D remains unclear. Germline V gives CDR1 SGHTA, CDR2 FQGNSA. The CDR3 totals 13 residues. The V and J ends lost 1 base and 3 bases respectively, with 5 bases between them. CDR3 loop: CASSLGRTDTQYF. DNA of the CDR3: TGTGCCAGCAGCTTAGGTAGAACAGATACGCAGTATTTT.

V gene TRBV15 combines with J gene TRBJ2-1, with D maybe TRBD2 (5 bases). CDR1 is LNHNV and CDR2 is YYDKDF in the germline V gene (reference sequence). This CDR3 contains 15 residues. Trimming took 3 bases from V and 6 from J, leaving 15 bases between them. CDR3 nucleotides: TGTGCCACCAGCAGTGAATTAGGGAGTCTCAATGAGCAGTTCTTC. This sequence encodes CATSSELGSLNEQFF.

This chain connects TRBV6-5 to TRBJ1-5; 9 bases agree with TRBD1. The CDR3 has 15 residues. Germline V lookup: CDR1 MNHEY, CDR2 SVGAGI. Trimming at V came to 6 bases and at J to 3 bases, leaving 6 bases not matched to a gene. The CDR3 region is CASSLGQGYNQPQHF. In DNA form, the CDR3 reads TGTGCCAGCAGCCTCGGACAGGGGTACAATCAGCCCCAGCATTTT.

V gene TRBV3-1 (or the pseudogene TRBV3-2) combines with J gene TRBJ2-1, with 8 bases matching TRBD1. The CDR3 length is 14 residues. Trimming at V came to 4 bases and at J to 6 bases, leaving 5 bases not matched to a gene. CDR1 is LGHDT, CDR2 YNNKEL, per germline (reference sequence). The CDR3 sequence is CASSRGQGGNEQFF. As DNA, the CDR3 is TGTGCCAGCAGCCGAGGACAGGGAGGCAATGAGCAGTTCTTC.

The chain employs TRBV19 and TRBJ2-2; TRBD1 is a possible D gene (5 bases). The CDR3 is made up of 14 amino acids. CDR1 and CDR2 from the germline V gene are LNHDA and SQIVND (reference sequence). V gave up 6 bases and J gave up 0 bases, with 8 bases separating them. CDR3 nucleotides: TGTGCCAGTAGCGTCAGGGCGAACACCGGGGAGCTGTTTTTT. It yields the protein CASSVRANTGELFF.

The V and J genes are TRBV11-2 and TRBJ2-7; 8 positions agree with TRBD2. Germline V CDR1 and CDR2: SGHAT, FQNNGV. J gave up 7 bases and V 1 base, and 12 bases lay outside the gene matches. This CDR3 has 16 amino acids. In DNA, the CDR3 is TGTGCCAGCAGCTTAGGAGCGGGAGCCCGTGTAACTGAGCAGTACTTC. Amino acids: CASSLGAGARVTEQYF.

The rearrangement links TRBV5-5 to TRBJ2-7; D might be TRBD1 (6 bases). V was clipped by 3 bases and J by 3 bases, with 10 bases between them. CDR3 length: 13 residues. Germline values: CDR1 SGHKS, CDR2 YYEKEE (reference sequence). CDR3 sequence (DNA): TGTGCCAGCAGCTCTACAGGGAGCTACGAGCAGTACTTC. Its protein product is CASSSTGSYEQYF.

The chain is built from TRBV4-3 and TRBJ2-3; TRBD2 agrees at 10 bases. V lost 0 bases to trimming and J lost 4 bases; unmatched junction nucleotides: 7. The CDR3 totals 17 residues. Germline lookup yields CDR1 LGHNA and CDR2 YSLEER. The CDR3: CASSQEGSGRAPDTQYF. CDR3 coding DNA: TGCGCCAGCAGCCAAGAGGGAAGCGGGAGGGCCCCAGATACGCAGTATTTT.

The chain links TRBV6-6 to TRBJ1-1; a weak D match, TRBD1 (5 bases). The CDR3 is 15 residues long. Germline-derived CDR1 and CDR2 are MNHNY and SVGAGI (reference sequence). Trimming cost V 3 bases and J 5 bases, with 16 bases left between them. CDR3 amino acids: CASSYIGTLGTEAFF. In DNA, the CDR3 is TGTGCCAGCAGTTATATAGGGACTTTGGGGACTGAAGCTTTCTTT.

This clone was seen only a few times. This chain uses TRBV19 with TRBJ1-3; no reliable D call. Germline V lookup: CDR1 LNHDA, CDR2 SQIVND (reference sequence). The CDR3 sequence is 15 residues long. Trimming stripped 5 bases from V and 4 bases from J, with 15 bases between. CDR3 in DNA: TGTGCCAGTAGTGCTCATCCGAGGGCCGGAAACACCATATATTTT. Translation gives CASSAHPRAGNTIYF.

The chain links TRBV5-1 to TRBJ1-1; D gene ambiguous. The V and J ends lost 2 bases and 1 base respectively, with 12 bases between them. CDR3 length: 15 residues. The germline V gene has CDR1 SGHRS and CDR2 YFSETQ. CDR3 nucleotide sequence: TGCGCCAGCAGCTTATTGACTGCCACGAACACTGAAGCTTTCTTT. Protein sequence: CASSLLTATNTEAFF.

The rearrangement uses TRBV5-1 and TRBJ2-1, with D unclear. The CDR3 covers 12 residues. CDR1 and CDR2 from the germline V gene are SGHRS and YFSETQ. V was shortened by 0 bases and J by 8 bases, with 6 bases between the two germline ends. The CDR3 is CASSLGAYEQFF. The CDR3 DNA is TGCGCCAGCAGCTTGGGAGCCTATGAGCAGTTCTTC.

CDR3 amino acids: CASSVAVRANTGELFF. The DNA for the CDR3 is TGTGCCAGCAGCGTAGCGGTCAGGGCGAACACCGGGGAGCTGTTTTTT. This chain joins TRBV9 and TRBJ2-2, with a possible D match to TRBD1 (5 bases). The CDR3 is made up of 16 amino acids. Germline CDR1 and CDR2: SGDLS and YYNGEE. The V end lost 0 bases, the J end lost 0 bases, and 9 bases lay between the germline ends.

CDR3 nucleotides: TGTGCCACCAGCGGCTTGCTAGATAAGGGGCGAGGTGGTGGCTACACCTTC. Its translation is CATSGLLDKGRGGGYTF. V usage is TRBV15 and J usage is TRBJ1-2, with a possible D match to TRBD1 (5 bases). The germline gives CDR1 LNHNV, CDR2 YYDKDF (reference sequence). This CDR3 comprises 17 residues. Trimming pared 5 bases from V and 7 bases from J, leaving 26 bases between.

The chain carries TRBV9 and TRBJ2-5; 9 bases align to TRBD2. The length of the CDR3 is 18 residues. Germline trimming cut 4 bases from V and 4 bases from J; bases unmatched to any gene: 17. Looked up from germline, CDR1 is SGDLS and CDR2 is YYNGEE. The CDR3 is CASSIGASGATYTETQYF. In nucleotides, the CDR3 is TGTGCCAGCAGCATAGGGGCTAGCGGGGCGACCTATACAGAGACCCAGTACTTC.

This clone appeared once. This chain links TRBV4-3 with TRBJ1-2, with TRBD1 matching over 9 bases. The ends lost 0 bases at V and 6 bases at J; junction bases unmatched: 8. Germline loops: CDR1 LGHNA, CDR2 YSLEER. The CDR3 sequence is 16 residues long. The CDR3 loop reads CASSQEIGQGTDGYTF. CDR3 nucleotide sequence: TGCGCCAGCAGCCAAGAGATAGGACAGGGGACGGATGGCTACACCTTC.

The chain's CDR3 is CASGTGPTGELFF. DNA for the CDR3: TGTGCCAGCGGAACAGGACCCACCGGGGAGCTGTTTTTT. The V and J genes are TRBV28 and TRBJ2-2; a possible D gene is TRBD1 (5 bases). Trimming cost V 8 bases and J 4 bases, with 11 bases left between them. The germline V gene has CDR1 MDHEN and CDR2 SYDVKM. The CDR3 runs to 13 residues.

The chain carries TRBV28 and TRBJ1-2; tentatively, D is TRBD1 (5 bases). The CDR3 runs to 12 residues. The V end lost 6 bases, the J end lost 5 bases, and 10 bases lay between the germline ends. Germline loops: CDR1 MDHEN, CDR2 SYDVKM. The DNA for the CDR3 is TGTGCCAGCAGCTTCCGACAGTATGGCTACACCTTC. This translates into CASSFRQYGYTF.

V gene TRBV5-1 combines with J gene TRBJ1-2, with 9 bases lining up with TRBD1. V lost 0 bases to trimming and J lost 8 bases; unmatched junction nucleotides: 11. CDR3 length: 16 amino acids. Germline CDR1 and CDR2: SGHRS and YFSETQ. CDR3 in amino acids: CASSLGLQGQGEGYTF. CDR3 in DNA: TGCGCCAGCAGCTTGGGACTCCAGGGACAGGGAGAGGGCTACACCTTC.

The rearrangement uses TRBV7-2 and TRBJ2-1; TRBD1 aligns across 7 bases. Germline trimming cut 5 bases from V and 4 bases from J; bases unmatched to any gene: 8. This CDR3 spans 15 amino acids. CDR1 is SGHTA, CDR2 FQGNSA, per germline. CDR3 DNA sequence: TGTGCCAGCAGCACAGGGGCTGGGATGTACAATGAGCAGTTCTTC. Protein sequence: CASSTGAGMYNEQFF.

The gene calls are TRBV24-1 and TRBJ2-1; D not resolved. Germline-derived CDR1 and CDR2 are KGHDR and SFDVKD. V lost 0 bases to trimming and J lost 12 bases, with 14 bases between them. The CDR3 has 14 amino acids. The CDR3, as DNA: TGTGCCACCAGTGATTTGGCGGCAAGCTGGGTGCAGTTCTTC. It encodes CATSDLAASWVQFF.

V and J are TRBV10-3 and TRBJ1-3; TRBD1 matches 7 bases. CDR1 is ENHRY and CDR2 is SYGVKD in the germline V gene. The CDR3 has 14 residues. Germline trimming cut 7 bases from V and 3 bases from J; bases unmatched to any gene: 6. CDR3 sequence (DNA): TGTGCCATCAAACCGACAGGGTTTGGAAACACCATATATTTT. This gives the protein CAIKPTGFGNTIYF.

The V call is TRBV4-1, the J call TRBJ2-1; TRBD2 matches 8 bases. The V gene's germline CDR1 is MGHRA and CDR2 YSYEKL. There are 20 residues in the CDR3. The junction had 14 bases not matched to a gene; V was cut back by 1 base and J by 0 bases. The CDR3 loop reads CASSQVGGAGAEFSYNEQFF. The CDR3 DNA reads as TGCGCCAGCAGCCAAGTCGGTGGAGCGGGGGCCGAATTCTCCTACAATGAGCAGTTCTTC.

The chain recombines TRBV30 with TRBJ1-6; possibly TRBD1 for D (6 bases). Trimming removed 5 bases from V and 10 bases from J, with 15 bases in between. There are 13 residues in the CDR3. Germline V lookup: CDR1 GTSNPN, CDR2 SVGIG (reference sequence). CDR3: CAWGGQSGSPLHF. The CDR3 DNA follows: TGTGCCTGGGGGGGGCAGTCGGGCTCACCCCTCCACTTT.

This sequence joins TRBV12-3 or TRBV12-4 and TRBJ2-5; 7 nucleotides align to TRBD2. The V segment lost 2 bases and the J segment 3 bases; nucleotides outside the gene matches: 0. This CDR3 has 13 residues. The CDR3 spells CASSLRGEETQYF. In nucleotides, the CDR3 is TGTGCCAGCAGTTTACGGGGGGAAGAGACCCAGTACTTC.

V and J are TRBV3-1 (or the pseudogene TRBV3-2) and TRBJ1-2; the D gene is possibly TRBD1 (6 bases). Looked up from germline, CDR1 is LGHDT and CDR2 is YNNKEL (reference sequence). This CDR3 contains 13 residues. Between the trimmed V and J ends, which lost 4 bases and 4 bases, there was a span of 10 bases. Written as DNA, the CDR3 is TGTGCCAGCAGCCTACAGGGACCCTATGGCTACACCTTC. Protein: CASSLQGPYGYTF.

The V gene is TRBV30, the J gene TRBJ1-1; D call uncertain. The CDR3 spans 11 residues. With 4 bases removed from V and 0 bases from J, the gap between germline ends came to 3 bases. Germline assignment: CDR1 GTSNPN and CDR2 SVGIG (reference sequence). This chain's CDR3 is CAWTVNTEAFF. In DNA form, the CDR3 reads TGTGCCTGGACCGTGAACACTGAAGCTTTCTTT.

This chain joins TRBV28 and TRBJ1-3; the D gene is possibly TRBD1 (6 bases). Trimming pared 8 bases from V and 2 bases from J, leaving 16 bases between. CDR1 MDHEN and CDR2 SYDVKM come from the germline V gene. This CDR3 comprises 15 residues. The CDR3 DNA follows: TGTGCCAGCGTGATGGGGGGGGCAGCTGGAAACACCATATATTTT. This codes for CASVMGGAAGNTIYF.

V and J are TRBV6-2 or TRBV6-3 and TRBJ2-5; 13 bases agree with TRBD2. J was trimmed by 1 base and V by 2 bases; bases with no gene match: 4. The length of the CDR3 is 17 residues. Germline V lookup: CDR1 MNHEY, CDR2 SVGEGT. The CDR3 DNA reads TGTGCCAGCAGTTACCCGACTAGCGGGAGGTTCCAAGAGACCCAGTACTTC. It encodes CASSYPTSGRFQETQYF.